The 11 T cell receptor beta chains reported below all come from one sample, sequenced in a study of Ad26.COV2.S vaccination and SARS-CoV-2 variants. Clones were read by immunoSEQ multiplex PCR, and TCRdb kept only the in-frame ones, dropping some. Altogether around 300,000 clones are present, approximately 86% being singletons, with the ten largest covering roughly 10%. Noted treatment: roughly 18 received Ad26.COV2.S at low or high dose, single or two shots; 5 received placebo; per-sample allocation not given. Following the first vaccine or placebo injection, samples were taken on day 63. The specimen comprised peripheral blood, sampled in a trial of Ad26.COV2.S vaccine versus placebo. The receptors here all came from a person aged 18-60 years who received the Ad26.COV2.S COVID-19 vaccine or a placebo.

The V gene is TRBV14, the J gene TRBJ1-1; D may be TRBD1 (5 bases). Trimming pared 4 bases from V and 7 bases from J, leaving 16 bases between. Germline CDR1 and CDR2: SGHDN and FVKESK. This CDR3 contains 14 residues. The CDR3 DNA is TGTGCCAGCAGCCGTATACTAGGGGCGAGTGAAGCTTTCTTT. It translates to CASSRILGASEAFF.

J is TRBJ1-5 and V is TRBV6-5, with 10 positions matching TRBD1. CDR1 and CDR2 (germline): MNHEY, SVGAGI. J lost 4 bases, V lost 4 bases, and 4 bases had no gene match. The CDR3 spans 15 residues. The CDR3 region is CASSWTGGPNQPQHF. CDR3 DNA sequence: TGTGCCAGCAGTTGGACAGGGGGACCGAATCAGCCCCAGCATTTT.

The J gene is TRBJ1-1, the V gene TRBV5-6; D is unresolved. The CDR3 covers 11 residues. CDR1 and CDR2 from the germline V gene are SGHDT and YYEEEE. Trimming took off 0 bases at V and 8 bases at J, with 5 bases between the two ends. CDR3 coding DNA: TGTGCCAGCAGCTTGGCGGAAGAAGCTTTCTTT. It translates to CASSLAEEAFF.

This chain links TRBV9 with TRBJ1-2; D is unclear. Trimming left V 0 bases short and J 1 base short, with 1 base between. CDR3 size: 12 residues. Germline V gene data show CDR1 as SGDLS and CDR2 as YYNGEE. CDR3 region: CASSVVNYGYTF. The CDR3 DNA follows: TGTGCCAGCAGCGTAGTTAACTATGGCTACACCTTC.

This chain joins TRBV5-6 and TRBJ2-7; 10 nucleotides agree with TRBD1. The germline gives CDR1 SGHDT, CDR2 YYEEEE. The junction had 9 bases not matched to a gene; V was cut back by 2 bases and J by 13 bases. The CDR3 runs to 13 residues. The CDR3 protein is CASSFTGTGEYYF. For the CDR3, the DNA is TGTGCCAGCAGCTTCACCGGGACAGGGGAATATTACTTC.

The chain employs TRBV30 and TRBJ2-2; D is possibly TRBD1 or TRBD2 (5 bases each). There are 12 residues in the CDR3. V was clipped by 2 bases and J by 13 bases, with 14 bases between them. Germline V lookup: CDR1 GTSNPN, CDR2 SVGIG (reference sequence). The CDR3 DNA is TGTGCCTGGAGTTGGGGGATTGAGGGGCTGTTTTTT. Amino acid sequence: CAWSWGIEGLFF.

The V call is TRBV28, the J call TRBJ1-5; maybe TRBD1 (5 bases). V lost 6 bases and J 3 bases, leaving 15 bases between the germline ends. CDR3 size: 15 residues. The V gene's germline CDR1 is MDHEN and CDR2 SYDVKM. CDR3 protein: CASRTGGGNNQPQHF. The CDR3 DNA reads TGTGCCAGCAGAACCGGGGGGGGAAACAATCAGCCCCAGCATTTT.

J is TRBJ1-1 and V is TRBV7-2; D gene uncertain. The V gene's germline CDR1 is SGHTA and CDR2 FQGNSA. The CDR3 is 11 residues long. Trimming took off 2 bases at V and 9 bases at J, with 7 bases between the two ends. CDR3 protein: CASSLTSKAFF. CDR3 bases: TGTGCCAGCAGCTTAACCAGTAAAGCTTTCTTT.

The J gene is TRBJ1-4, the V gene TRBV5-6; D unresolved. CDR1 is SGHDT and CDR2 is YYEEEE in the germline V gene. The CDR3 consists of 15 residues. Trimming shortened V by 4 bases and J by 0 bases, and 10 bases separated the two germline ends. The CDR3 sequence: CASSTVFATNEKLFF. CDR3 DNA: TGTGCCAGCAGCACTGTCTTCGCAACTAATGAAAAACTGTTTTTT.

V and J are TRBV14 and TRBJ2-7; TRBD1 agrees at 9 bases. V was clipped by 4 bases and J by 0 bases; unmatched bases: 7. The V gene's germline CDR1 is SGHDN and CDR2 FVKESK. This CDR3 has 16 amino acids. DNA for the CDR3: TGTGCCAGCAGCCGGCTGGGGGACAGGGACTCCTACGAGCAGTACTTC. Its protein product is CASSRLGDRDSYEQYF.

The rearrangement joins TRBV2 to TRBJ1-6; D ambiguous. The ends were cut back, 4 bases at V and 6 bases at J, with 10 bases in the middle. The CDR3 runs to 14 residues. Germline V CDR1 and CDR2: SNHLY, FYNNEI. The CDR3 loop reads CASSGKGTNSPLHF. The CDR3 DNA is TGTGCCAGCAGTGGCAAGGGAACTAATTCACCCCTCCACTTT.